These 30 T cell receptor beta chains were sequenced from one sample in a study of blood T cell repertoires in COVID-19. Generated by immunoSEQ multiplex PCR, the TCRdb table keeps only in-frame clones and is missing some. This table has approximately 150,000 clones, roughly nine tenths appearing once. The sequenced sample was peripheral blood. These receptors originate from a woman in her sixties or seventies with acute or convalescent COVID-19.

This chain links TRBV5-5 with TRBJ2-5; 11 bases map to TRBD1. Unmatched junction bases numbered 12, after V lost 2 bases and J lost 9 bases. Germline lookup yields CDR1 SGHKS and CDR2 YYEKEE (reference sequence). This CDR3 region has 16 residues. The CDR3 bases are TGTGCCAGCAGCTTCTCCGGGACAGGGGGGCGTAGGGCCCAGTACTTC. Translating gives CASSFSGTGGRRAQYF.

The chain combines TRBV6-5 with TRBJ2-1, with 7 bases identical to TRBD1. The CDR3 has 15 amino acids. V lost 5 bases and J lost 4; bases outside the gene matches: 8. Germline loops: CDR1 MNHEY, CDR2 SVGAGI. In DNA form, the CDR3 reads TGTGCCAGCAGTCCCTCCGGGACAGCTTACAATGAGCAGTTCTTC. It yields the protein CASSPSGTAYNEQFF.

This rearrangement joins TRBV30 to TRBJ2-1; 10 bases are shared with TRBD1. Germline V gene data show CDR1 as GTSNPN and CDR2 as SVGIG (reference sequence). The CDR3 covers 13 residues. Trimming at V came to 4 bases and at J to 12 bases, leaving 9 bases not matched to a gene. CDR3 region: CAWTLGTGVRQFF. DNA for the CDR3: TGTGCCTGGACCCTCGGGACAGGGGTTAGGCAGTTCTTC.

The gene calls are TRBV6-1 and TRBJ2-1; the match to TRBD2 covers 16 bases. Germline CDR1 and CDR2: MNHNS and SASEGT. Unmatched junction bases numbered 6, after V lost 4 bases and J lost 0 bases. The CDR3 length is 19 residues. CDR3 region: CASSVGLAGGQGSYNEQFF. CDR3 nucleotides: TGTGCCAGCAGTGTGGGACTAGCGGGGGGGCAAGGCTCCTACAATGAGCAGTTCTTC.

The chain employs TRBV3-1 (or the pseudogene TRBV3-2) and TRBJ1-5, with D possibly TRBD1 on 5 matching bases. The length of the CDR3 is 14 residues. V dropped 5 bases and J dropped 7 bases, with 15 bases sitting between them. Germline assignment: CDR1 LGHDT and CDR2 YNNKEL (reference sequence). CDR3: CASSFSGGSQPQHF. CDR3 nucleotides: TGTGCCAGCAGCTTCTCGGGGGGAAGCCAGCCCCAGCATTTT.

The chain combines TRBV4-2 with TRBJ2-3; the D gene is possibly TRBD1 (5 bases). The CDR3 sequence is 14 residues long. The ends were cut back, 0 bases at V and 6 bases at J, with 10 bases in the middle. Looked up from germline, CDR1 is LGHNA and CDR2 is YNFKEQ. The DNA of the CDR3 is TGTGCCAGCAGCCAAGAGTGGGGCCGGGATACGCAGTATTTT. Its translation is CASSQEWGRDTQYF.

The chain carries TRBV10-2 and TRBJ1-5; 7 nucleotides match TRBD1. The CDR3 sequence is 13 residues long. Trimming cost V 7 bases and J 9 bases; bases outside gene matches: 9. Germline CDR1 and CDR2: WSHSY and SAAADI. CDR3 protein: CASTWDSQGPQHF. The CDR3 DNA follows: TGCGCCAGCACCTGGGACAGCCAAGGGCCCCAGCATTTT.

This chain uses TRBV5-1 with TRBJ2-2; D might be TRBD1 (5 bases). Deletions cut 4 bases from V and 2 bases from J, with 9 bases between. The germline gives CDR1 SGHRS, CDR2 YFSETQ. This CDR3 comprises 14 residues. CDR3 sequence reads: CASSETVNTGELFF. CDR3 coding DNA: TGCGCCAGCAGCGAGACAGTTAACACCGGGGAGCTGTTTTTT.

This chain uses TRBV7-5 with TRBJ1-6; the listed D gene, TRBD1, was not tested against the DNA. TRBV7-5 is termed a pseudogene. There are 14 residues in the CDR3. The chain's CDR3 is CARSSDRANSPLHF. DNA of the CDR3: TGTGCCAGAAGCTCGGACAGAGCGAATTCACCCCTCCACTTT.

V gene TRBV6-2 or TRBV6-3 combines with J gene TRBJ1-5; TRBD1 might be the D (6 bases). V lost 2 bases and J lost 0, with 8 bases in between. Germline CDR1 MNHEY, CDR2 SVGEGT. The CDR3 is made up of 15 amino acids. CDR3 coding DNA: TGTGCCAGCAGTTACGGGACATATAGCAATCAGCCCCAGCATTTT. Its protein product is CASSYGTYSNQPQHF.

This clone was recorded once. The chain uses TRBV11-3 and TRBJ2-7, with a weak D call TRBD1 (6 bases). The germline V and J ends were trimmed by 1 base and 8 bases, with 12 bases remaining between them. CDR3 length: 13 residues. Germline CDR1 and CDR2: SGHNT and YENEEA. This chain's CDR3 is CASSLVVDSQQYF. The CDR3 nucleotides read TGTGCCAGCAGCTTAGTGGTGGACAGCCAGCAGTACTTC.

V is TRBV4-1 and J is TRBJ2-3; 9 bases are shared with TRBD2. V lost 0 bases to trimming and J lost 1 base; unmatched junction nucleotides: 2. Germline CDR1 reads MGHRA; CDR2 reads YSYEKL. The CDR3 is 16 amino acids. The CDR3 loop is CASSQDQRGGTDTQYF. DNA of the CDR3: TGCGCCAGCAGCCAAGATCAGCGGGGGGGCACAGATACGCAGTATTTT.

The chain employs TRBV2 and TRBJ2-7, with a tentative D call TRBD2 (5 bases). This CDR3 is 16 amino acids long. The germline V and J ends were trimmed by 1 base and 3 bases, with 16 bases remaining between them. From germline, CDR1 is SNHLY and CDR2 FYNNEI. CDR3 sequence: CASSEVAGKGGYEQYF. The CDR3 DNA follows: TGTGCCAGCAGTGAAGTCGCGGGTAAAGGCGGCTACGAGCAGTACTTC.

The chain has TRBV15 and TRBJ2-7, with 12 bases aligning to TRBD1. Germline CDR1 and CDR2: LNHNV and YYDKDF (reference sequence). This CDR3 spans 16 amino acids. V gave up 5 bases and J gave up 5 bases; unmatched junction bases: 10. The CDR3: CATSWGGTGGYDEQYF. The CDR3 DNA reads TGTGCCACCAGCTGGGGAGGGACAGGGGGCTACGACGAGCAGTACTTC.

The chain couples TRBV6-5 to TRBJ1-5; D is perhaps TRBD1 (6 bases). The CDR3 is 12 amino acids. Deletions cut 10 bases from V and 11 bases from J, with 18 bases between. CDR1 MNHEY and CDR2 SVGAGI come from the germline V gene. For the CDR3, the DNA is TGTGCCACCCTTGGGTACAGGGTGACCCAGCATTTT. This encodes CATLGYRVTQHF.

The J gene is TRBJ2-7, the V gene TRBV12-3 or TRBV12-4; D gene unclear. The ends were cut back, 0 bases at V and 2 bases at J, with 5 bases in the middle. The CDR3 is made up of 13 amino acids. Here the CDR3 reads CASSLATTYEQYF. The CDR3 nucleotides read TGTGCCAGCAGTTTAGCTACTACCTACGAGCAGTACTTC.

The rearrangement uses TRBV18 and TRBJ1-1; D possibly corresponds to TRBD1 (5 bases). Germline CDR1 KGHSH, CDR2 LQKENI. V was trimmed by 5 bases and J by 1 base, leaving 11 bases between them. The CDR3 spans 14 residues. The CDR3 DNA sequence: TGTGCCAGCTCAAAGGGGAAATCGAACACTGAAGCTTTCTTT. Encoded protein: CASSKGKSNTEAFF.

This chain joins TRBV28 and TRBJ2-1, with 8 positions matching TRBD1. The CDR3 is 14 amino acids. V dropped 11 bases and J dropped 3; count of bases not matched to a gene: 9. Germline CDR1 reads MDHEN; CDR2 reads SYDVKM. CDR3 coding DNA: TGTGCCGCCCAACAGGGGGGAATCTACAATGAGCAGTTCTTC. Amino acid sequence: CAAQQGGIYNEQFF. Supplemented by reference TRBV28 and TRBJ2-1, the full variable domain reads DVKVTQSSRYLVKRTGEKVFLECVQDMDHENMFWYRQDPGLGLRLIYFSYDVKMKEKGDIPEGYSVSREKKERFSLILESASTNQTSMYLCAAQQGGIYNEQFFGPGTRLTVL.

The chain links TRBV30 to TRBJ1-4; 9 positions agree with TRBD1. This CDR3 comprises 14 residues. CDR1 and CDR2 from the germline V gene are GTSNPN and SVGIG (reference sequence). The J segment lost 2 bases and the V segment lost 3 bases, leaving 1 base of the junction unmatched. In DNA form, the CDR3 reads TGTGCCTGGAGCGACAGGGGGACTAATGAAAAACTGTTTTTT. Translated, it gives CAWSDRGTNEKLFF.

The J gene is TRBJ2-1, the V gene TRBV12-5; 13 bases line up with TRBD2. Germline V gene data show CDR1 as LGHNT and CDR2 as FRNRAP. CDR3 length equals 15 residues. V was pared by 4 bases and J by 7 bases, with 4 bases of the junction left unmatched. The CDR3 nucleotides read TGTGCTAGTGGTTCCCAGGGACTAGCGGGGAATGAGCAGTTCTTC. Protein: CASGSQGLAGNEQFF.

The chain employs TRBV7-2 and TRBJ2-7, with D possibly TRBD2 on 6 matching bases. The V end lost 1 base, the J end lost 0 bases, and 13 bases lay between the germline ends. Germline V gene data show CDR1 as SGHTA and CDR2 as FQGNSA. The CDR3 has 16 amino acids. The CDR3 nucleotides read TGTGCCAGCAGCTTAGTTCGTGGGGGGAGCTCCTACGAGCAGTACTTC. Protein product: CASSLVRGGSSYEQYF.

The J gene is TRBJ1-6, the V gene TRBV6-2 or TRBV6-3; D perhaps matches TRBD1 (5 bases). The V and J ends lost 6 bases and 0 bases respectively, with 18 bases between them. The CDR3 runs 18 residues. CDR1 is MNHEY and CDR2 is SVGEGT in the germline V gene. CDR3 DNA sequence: TGTGCCAGCAGCCCAGCGGAGGGGCGACTCTCCTATAATTCACCCCTCCACTTT. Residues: CASSPAEGRLSYNSPLHF.

The CDR3 reads CASSLAGGVSYNEQFF. Written as DNA, the CDR3 is TGCGCCAGCAGCTTGGCCGGCGGGGTCTCCTACAATGAGCAGTTCTTC. The chain is built from TRBV5-1 and TRBJ2-1; perhaps TRBD2 as D (6 bases). Germline CDR1 reads SGHRS; CDR2 reads YFSETQ. The CDR3 is 16 residues long. V dropped 0 bases and J dropped 0 bases, with 10 bases sitting between them.

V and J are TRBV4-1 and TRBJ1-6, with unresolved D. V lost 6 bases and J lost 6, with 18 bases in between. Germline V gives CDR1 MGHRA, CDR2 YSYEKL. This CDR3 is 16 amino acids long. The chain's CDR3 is CASSRLMTHGNSPLHF. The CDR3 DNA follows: TGCGCCAGCAGTCGACTAATGACACACGGTAATTCACCCCTCCACTTT.

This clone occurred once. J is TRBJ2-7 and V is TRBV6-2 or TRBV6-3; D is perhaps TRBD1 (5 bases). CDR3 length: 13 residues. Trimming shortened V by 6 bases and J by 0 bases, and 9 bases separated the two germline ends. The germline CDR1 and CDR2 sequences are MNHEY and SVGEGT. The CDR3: CASSRTPSYEQYF. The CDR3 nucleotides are TGTGCCAGCAGCCGGACACCCTCCTACGAGCAGTACTTC.

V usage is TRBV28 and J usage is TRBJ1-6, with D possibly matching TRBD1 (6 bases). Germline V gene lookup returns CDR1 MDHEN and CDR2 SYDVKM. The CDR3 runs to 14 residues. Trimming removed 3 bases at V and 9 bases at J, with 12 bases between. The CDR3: CASSFVTGRSPLHF. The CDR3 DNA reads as TGTGCCAGCAGTTTCGTTACAGGGCGTTCACCCCTCCACTTT.

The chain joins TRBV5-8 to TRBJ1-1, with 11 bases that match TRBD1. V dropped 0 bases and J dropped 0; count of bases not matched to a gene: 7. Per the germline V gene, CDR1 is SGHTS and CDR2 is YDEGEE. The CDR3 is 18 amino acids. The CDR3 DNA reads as TGTGCCAGCAGCTTGGCCTTGGACAGGGGGCGGGTGAACACTGAAGCTTTCTTT. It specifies CASSLALDRGRVNTEAFF.

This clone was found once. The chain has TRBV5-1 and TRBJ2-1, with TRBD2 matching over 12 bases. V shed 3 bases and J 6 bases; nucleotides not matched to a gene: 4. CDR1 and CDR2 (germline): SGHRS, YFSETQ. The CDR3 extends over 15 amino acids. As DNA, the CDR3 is TGCGCCAGCAGCTCGACTAGCGGGGGTGGCAATGAGCAGTTCTTC. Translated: CASSSTSGGGNEQFF.

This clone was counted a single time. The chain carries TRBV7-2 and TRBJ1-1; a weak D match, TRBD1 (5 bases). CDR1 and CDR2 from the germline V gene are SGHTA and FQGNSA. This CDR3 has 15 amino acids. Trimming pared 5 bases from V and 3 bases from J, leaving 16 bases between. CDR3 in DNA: TGTGCCAGCAGCACTAGACGGGGGAGTGACACTGAAGCTTTCTTT. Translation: CASSTRRGSDTEAFF.

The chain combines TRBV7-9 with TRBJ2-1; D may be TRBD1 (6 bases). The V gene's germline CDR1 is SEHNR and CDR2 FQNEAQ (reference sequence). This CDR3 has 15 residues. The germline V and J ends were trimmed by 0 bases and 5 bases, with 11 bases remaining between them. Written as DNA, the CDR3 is TGTGCCAGCAGCTTAGCCCTCGGGACAAACAATGAGCAGTTCTTC. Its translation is CASSLALGTNNEQFF.